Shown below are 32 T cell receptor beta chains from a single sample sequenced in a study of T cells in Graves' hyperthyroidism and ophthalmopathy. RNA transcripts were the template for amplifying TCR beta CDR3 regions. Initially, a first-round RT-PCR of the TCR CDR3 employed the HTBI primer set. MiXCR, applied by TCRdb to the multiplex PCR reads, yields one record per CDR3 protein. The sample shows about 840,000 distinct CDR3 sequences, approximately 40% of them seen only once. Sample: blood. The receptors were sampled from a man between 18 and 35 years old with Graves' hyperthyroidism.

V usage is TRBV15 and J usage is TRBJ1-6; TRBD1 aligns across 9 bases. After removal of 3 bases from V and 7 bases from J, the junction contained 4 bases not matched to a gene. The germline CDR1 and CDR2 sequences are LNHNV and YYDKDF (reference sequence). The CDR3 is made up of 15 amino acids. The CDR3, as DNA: TGTGCCACCAGCAGCACCGGGACAGGGAATTCACCCCTCCACTTT. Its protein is CATSSTGTGNSPLHF.

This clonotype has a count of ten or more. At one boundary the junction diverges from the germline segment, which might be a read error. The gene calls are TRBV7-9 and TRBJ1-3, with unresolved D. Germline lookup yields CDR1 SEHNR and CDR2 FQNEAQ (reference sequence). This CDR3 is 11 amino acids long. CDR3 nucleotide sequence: TGTGCCAGCAGCTTAAGCCCCCAGGTGCATTTT. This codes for CASSLSPQVHF.

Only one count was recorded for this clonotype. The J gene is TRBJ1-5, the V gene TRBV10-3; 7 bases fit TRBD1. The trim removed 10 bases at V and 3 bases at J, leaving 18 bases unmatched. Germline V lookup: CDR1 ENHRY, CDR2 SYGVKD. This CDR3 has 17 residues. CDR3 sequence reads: CASRLDATGALNQPQHF. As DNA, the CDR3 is TGTGCCAGCAGACTCGACGCCACAGGGGCCCTCAATCAGCCCCAGCATTTT.

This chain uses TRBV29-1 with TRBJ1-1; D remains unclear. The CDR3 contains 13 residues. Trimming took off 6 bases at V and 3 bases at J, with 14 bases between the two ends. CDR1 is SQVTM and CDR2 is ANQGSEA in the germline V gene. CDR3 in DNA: TGCAGCGTCGGCCTGGACGGATACACTGAAGCTTTCTTT. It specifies CSVGLDGYTEAFF.

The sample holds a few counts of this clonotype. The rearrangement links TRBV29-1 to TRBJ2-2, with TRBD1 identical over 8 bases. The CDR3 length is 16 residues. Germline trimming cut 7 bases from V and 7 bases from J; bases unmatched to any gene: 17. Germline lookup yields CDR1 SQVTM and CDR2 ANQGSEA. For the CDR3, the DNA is TGCAGCGCTCAGCCTGCGACAGGGGAATATCTCGGGGAGCTGTTTTTT. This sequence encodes CSAQPATGEYLGELFF.

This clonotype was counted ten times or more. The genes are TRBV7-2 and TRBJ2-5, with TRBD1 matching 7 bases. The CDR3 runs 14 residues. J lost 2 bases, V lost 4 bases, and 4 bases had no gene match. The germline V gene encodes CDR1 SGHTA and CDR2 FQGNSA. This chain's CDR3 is CASSCGTVQETQYF. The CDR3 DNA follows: TGTGCCAGCAGCTGTGGGACAGTACAAGAGACCCAGTACTTC. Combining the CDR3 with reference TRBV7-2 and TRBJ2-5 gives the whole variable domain GAGVSQSPSNKVTEKGKDVELRCDPISGHTALYWYRQSLGQGLEFLIYFQGNSAPDKSGLPSDRFSAERTGGSVSTLTIQRTQQEDSAVYLCASSCGTVQETQYFGPGTRLLVL.

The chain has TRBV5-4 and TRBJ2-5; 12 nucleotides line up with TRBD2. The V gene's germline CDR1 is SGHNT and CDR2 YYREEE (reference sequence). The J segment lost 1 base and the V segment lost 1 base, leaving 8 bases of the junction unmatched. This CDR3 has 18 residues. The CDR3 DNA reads TGTGCCAGCAGCTTGAACCTAGCGGGGGGGCGGATCCAAGAGACCCAGTACTTC. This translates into CASSLNLAGGRIQETQYF.

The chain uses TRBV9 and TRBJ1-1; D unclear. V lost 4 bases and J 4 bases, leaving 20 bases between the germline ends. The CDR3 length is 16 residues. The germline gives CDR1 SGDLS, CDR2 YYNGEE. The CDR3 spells CASSFGASSGVTEAFF. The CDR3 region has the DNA TGTGCCAGCAGCTTCGGAGCCTCCAGTGGGGTCACTGAAGCTTTCTTT.

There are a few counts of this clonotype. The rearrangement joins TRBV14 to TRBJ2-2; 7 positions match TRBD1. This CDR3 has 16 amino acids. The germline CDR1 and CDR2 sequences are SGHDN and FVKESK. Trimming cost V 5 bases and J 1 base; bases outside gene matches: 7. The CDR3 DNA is TGTGCCAGCAGCGTAAACAGGGGCCAGAACACCGGGGAGCTGTTTTTT. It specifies CASSVNRGQNTGELFF.

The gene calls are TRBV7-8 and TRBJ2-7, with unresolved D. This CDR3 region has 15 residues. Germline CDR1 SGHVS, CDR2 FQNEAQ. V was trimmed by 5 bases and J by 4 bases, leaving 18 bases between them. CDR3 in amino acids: CASSPGPGLRYEQYF. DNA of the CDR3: TGTGCCAGCAGCCCCGGACCGGGCCTGAGGTACGAGCAGTACTTC.

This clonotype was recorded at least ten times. CDR3 in DNA: TGCAGCGTTAACGGACTAGCGGGGACCTACGAGCAGTACTTC. Protein: CSVNGLAGTYEQYF. This chain connects TRBV29-1 to TRBJ2-7, with 12 bases that match TRBD2. V lost 5 bases, J lost 2 bases, and 4 bases stayed unmatched. The CDR3 length is 14 residues. Germline V gene data show CDR1 as SQVTM and CDR2 as ANQGSEA.

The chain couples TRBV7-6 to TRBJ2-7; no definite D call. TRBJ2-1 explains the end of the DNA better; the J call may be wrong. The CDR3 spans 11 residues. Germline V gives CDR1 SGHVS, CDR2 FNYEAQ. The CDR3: CASSAVGEQFF. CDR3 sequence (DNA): TGTGCCAGCAGCGCCGTGGGTGAGCAGTTCTTC.

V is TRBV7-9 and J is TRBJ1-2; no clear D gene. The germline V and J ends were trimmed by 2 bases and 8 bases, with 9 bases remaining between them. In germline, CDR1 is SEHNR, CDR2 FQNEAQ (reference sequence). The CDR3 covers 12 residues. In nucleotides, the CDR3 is TGTGCCAGCAGCTTACGGGTAGACGGCTACACCTTC. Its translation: CASSLRVDGYTF.

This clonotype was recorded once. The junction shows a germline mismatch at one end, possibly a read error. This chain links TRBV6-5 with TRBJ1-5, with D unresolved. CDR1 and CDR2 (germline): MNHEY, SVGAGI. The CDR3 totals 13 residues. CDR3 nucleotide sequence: TGTGCCATCAGTTACGAGGCTGGAAGGGCCCAGCATTTT. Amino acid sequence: CAISYEAGRAQHF.

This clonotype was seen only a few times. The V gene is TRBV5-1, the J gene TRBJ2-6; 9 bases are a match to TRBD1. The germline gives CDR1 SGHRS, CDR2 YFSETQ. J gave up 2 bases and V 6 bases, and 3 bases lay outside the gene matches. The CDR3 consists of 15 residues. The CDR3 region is CASKGQGPGANVLTF. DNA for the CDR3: TGCGCCAGCAAAGGACAGGGGCCTGGGGCCAACGTCCTGACTTTC.

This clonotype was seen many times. The CDR3 nucleotides read TGCAGTGCCGCCGTAGCTGAGGGGTCCAAGCAGTACTTC. Translating gives CSAAVAEGSKQYF. V usage is TRBV20-1 and J usage is TRBJ2-7; D tentatively fits TRBD1 or TRBD2 (5 bases each). The germline V gene has CDR1 DFQATT and CDR2 SNEGSKA (reference sequence). The CDR3 loop spans 13 amino acids. V lost 6 bases, J lost 8 bases, and 20 bases lay in between.

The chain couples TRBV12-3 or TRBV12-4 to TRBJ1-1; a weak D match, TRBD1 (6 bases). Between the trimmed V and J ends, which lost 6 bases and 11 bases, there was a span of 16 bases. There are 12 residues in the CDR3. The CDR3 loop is CASRDSKGVAFF. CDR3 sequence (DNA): TGTGCCAGCAGAGACTCGAAGGGGGTCGCTTTCTTT.

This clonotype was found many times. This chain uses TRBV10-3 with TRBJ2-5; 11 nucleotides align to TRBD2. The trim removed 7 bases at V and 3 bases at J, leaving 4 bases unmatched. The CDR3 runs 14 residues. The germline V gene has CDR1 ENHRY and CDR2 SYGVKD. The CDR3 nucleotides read TGTGCCATCAAAGTTAGCGGGGGGGAAGAGACCCAGTACTTC. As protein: CAIKVSGGEETQYF.

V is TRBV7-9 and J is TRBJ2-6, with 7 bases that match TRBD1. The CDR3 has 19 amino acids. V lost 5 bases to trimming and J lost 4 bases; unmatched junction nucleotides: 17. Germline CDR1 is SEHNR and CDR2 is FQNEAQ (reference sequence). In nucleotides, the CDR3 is TGTGCCAGCAGCCAAGAAGGCCAGGGGGTCCACACCGGGGCCAACGTCCTGACTTTC. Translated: CASSQEGQGVHTGANVLTF.

This chain's CDR3 is CAITELGEETQYF. DNA of the CDR3: TGTGCCATCACCGAGTTAGGGGAAGAGACCCAGTACTTC. This chain joins TRBV10-3 and TRBJ2-5, with D possibly TRBD1 on 5 matching bases. The length of the CDR3 is 13 residues. Germline CDR1 and CDR2: ENHRY and SYGVKD. V lost 7 bases and J lost 3, with 12 bases in between.

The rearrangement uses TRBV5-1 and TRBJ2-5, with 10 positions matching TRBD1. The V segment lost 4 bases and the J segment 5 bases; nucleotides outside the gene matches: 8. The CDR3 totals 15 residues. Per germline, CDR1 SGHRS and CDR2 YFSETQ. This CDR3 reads CASSQGQGTAETQYF. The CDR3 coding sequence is TGCGCCAGCAGCCAGGGACAGGGGACGGCGGAGACCCAGTACTTC.

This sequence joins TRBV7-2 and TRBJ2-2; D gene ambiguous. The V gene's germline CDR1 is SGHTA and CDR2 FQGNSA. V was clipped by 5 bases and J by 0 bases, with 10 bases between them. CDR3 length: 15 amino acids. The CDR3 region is CASSARLSNTGELFF. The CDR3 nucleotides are TGTGCCAGCAGCGCCCGACTCTCGAACACCGGGGAGCTGTTTTTT. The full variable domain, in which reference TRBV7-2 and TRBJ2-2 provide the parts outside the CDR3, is GAGVSQSPSNKVTEKGKDVELRCDPISGHTALYWYRQSLGQGLEFLIYFQGNSAPDKSGLPSDRFSAERTGGSVSTLTIQRTQQEDSAVYLCASSARLSNTGELFFGEGSRLTVL.

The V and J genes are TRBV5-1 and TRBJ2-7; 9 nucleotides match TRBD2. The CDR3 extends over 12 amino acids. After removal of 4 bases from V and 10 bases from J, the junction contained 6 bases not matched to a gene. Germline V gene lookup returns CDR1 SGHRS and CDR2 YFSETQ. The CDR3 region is CASSQERGAQYF. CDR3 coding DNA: TGCGCCAGCAGCCAAGAGCGGGGGGCCCAGTACTTC.

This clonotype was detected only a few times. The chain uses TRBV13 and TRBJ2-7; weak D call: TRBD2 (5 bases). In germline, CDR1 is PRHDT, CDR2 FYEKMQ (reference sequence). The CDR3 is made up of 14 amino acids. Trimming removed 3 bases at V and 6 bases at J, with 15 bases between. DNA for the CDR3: TGTGCCAGCAGCTTCGGGAAACAGTTGAGCGAGCAGTACTTC. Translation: CASSFGKQLSEQYF. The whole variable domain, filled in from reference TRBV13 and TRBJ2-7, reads AAGVIQSPRHLIKEKRETATLKCYPIPRHDTVYWYQQGPGQDPQFLISFYEKMQSDKGSIPDRFSAQQFSDYHSELNMSSLELGDSALYFCASSFGKQLSEQYFGPGTRLTVT.

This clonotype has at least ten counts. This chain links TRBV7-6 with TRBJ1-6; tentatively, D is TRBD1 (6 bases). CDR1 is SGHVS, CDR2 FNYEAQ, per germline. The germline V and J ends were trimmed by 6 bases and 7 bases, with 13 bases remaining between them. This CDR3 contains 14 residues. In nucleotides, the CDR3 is TGTGCCAGCAGTTCCGGACAGCTAAATTCACCCCTCCACTTT. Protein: CASSSGQLNSPLHF.

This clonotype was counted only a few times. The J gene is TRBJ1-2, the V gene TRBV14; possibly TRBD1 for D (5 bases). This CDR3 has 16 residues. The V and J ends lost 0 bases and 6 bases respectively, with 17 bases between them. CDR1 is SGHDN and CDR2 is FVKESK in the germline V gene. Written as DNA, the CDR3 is TGTGCCAGCAGCCAAGATCTTGCGGGGACCGCTAATGGCTACACCTTC. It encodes CASSQDLAGTANGYTF.

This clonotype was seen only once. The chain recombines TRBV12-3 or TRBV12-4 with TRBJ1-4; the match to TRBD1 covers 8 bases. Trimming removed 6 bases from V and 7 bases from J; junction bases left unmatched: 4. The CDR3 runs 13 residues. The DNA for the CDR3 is TGTGCCAGCAGAGCCAGGGGGCTTGAAAAACTGTTTTTT. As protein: CASRARGLEKLFF.

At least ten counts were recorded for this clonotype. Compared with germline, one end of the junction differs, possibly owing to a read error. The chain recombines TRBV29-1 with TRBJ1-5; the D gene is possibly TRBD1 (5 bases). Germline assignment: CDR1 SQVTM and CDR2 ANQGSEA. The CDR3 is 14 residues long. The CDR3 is CSVEGRGSTQPQHF. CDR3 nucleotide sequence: TGCAGCGTTGAAGGAAGGGGTAGCACTCAGCCCCAGCATTTT.

The CDR3, as DNA: TGTGCCAGCAGCTGGGGACCGCCCCCCTACGAGCAGTACTTC. It encodes CASSWGPPPYEQYF. The chain uses TRBV5-4 and TRBJ2-7; D might be TRBD1 or TRBD2, each matching 5 bases. Germline assignment: CDR1 SGHNT and CDR2 YYREEE (reference sequence). V was shortened by 3 bases and J by 2 bases, with 12 bases between the two germline ends. The CDR3 consists of 14 residues.

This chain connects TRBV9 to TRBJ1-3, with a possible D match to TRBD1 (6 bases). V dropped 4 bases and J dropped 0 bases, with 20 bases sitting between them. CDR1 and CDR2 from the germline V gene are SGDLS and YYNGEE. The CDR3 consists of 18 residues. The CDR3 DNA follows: TGTGCCAGCAGCTCTCCTATCAAGGGGGTTGACTCTGGAAACACCATATATTTT. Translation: CASSSPIKGVDSGNTIYF.

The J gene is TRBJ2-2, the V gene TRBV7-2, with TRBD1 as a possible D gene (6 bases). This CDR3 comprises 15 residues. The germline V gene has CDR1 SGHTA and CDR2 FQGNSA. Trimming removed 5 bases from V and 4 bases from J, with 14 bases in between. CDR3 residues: CASSQRGSSTGELFF. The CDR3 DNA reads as TGTGCCAGCAGCCAAAGGGGGTCGAGCACCGGGGAGCTGTTTTTT.

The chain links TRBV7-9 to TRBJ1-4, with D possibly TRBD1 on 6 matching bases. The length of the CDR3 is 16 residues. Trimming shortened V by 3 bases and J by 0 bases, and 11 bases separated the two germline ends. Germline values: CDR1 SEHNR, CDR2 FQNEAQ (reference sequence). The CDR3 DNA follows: TGTGCCAGCAGCTTTGACAGGCTAGCAACTAATGAAAAACTGTTTTTT. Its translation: CASSFDRLATNEKLFF.